The sequence of this T cell receptor beta chain was determined in a study of shared clonotypes between healthy human individuals. Across the study: A couple of female and three male donors aged 18 to 49 were enrolled. Overall study findings and caveats: Sorted-subset sequencing, rarefaction showed, was incomplete despite large depth. The sole specimen, blood, was sampled, and tissue repertoires likely differ.

Germline CDR1 SGHDT, CDR2 YYEEEE. V was cut by 3 bases and J by 4 bases, with 14 bases left in between. The CDR3 is 14 residues long. Data came from immunoSEQ multiplex PCR; TCRdb stores just in-frame clones and leaves some out. Of about 1.1 million clones detected, approximately 80% appear once; the ten largest clones hold approximately 0.9%. In regard to this clone: Its antigen remains unidentified.

The sequenced sample consisted of memory CD4+ T cells from PBMCs. The sample's subset: CD45RA-negative fraction. The clonotype originates from a man younger than 30 in good health. Some clones in this sample may be carry-over from other donors' samples. The chain employs TRBV5-6 and TRBJ2-7; tentative D call: TRBD2 (5 bases). The chain's CDR3 is CASSWRTGIYEQYF. CDR3 sequence (DNA): TGTGCCAGCAGCTGGAGGACGGGAATTTACGAGCAGTACTTC.